This TCR beta chain was observed in a study of T cells in Graves' hyperthyroidism and ophthalmopathy. This sample holds PBMCs from less than 11 ml fresh peripheral blood. The source material, RNA transcripts, was used to amplify TCR beta CDR3 regions. The TCR CDR3 was amplified in a first-round RT-PCR using the HTBI primer set. A single record per CDR3 protein comes from TCRdb applying MiXCR to the multiplex PCR reads. Of hundreds of thousands of distinct CDR3 sequences listed, roughly 15% were seen once; the top ten hold 13%. Broader study findings: Blood also held most thyroid clonotypes expanded beyond 0.001.

This clonotype was counted many times. Its antigen is still unknown. The CDR3 is 13 amino acids. V was cut by 5 bases and J by 1 base, with 8 bases left in between. This TCR came from a man in his late teens or twenties with Graves' ophthalmopathy. Input material: blood. The chain recombines TRBV12-3 or TRBV12-4 with TRBJ1-2; the D is unclear. Written as DNA, the CDR3 is TGTGCCAGCAGTAGACACATTAACTATGGCTACACCTTC. Encoded protein: CASSRHINYGYTF.